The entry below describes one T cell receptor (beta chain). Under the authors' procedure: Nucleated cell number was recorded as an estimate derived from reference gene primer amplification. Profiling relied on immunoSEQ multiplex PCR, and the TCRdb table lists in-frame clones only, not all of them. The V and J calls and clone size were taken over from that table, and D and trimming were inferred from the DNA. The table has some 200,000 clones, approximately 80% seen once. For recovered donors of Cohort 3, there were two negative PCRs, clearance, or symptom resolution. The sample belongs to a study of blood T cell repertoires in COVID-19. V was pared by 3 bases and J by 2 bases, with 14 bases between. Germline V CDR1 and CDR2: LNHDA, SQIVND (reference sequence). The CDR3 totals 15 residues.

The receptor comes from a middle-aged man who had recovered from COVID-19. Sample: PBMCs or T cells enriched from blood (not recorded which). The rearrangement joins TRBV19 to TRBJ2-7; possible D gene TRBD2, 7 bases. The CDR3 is CASSIVGGGTYEQYF. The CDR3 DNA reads TGTGCCAGTAGTATCGTGGGAGGGGGAACCTACGAGCAGTACTTC.